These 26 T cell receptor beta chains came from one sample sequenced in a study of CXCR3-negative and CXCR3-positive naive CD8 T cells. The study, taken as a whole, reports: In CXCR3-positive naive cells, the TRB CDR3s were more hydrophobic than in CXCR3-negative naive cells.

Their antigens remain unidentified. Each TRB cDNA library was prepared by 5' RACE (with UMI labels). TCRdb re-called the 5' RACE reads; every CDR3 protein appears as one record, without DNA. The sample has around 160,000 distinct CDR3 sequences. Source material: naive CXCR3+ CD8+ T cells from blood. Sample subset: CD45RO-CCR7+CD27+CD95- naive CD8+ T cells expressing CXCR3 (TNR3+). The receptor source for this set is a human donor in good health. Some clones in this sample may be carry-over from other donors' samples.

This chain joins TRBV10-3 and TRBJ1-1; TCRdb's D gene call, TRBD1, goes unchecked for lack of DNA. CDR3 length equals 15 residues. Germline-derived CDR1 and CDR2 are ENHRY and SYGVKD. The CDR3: CAISESRGGTDGAFF.

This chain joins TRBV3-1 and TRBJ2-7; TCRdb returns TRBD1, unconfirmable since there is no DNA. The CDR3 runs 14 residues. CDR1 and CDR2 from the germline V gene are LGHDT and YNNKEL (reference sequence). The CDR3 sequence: CASSHGQGPYEQYF.

CDR3 in amino acids: CASRIGQGDSGYTF. This sequence joins TRBV2 and TRBJ1-2; the TCRdb call, TRBD1, lacks DNA for checking. The CDR3 consists of 14 residues. CDR1 is SNHLY, CDR2 FYNNEI, per germline.

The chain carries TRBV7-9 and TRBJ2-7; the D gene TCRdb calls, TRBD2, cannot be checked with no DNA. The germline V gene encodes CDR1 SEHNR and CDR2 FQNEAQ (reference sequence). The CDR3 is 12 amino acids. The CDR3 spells CASSPSRREQYF.

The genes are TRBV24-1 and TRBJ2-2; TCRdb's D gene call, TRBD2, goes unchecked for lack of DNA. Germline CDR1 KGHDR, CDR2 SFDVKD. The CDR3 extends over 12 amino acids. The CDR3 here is CATSGGTGELFF.

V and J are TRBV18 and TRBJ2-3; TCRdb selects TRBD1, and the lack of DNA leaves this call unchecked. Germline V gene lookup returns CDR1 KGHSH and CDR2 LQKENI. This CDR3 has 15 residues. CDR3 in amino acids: CASSPEMSLGNTQYF.

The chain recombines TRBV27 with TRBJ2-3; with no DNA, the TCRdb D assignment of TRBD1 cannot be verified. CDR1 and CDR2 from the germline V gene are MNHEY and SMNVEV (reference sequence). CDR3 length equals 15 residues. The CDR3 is CASSLWGSSTDTQYF.

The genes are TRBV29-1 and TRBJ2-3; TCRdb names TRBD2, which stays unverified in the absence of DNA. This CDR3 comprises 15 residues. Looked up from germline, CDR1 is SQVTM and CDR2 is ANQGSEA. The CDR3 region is CSVEGRDWSTDTQYF.

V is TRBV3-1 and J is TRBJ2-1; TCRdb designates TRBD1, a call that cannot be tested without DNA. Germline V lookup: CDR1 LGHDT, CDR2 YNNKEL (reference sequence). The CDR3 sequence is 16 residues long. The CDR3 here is CASSQEDRYDSNEQFF.

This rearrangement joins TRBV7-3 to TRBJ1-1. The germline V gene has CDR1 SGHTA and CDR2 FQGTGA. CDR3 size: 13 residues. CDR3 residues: CASSSGFSGGAFF.

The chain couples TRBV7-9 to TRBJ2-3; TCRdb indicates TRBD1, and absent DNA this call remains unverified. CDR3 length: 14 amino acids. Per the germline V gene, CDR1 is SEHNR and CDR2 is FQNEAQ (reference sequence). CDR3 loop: CASSPVSVQDTQYF.

The CDR3 spells CASSLVFLAVETQYF. This chain joins TRBV7-8 and TRBJ2-5; TCRdb picks TRBD2, but there is no DNA to check that call. The CDR3 spans 15 residues. Germline V gene data show CDR1 as SGHVS and CDR2 as FQNEAQ. Looking up the rest from reference TRBV7-8 and TRBJ2-5 gives the full variable domain: GAGVSQSPRYKVAKRGQDVALRCDPISGHVSLFWYQQALGQGPEFLTYFQNEAQLDKSGLPSDRFFAERPEGSVSTLKIQRTQQEDSAVYLCASSLVFLAVETQYFGPGTRLLVL.

The CDR3 here is CASSPPDRARIEQYF. V usage is TRBV7-9 and J usage is TRBJ2-7; TCRdb proposes TRBD1, but this gene call is untestable without DNA. This CDR3 is 15 amino acids long. The germline V gene has CDR1 SEHNR and CDR2 FQNEAQ (reference sequence). Full variable domain (missing parts from reference TRBV7-9 and TRBJ2-7): DTGVSQNPRHKITKRGQNVTFRCDPISEHNRLYWYRQTLGQGPEFLTYFQNEAQLEKSRLLSDRFSAERPKGSFSTLEIQRTEQGDSAMYLCASSPPDRARIEQYFGPGTRLTVT.

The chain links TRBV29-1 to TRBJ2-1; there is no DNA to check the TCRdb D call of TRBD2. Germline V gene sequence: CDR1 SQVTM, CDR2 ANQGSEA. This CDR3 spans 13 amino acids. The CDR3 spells CSVGLAGDNEQFF.

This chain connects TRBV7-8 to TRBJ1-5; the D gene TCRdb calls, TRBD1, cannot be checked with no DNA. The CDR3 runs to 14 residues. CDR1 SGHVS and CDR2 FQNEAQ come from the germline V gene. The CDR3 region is CASSPLVGNQPQHF.

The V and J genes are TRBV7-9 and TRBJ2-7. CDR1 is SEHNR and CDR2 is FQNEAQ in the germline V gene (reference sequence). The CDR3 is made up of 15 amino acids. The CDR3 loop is CASSTYLDRGYEQYF.

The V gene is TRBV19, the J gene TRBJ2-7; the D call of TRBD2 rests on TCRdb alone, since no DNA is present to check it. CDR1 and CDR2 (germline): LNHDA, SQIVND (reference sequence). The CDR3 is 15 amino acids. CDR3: CASSHFGSSTYEQYF.

CDR3 sequence reads: CSAPEGAWKAKNIQYF. The rearrangement uses TRBV20-1 and TRBJ2-4; TCRdb's assignment of TRBD1 cannot be checked, as there is no DNA. CDR3 length: 16 residues. The germline gives CDR1 DFQATT, CDR2 SNEGSKA (reference sequence).

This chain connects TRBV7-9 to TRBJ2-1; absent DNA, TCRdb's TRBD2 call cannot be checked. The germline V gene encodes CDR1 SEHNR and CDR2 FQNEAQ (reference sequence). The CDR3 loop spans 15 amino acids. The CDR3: CASSSRTSRHNEQFF. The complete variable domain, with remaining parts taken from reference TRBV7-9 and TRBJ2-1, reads DTGVSQNPRHKITKRGQNVTFRCDPISEHNRLYWYRQTLGQGPEFLTYFQNEAQLEKSRLLSDRFSAERPKGSFSTLEIQRTEQGDSAMYLCASSSRTSRHNEQFFGPGTRLTVL.

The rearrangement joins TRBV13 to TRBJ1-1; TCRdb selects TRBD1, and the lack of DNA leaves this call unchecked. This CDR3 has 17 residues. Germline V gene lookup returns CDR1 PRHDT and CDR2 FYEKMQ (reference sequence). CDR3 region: CASSLGRGIFRNTEAFF.

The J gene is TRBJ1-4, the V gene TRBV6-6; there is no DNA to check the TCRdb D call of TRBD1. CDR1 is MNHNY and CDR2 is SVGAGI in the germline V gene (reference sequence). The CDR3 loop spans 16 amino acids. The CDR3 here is CASSYSKQGPNEKLFF.

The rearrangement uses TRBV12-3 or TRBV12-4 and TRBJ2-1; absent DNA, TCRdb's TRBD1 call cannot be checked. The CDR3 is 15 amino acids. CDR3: CASSFPGQGHNEQFF.

The CDR3 here is CASSLEPQGSNTEAFF. The gene calls are TRBV12-3 or TRBV12-4 and TRBJ1-1; TCRdb proposes TRBD1, but this gene call is untestable without DNA. CDR3 length: 16 amino acids.

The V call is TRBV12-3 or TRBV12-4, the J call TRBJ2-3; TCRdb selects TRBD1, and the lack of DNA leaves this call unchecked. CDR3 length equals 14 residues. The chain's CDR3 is CASRQQGITDTQYF.

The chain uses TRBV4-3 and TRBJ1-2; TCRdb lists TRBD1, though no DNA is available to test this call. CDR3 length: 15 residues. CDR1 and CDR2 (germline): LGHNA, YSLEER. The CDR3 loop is CASSQDPPGNYGYTF.

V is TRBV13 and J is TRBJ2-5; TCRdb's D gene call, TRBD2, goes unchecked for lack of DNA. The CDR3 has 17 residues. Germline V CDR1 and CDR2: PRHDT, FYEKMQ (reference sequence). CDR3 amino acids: CASSPSGTSGTQETQYF.